Listed below are T cell receptor beta chains from one sample, sequenced in a study of cytomegalovirus exposure and HLA in healthy donors. Here immunoSEQ multiplex PCR was the method, and the copy in TCRdb shows in-frame clones only, minus some. The sample lists approximately 120,000 clones, over 60% seen once, with 6.3% in the top ten. The source material was PBMCs. The source of these receptors is a woman aged 35 to 49 in good health and CMV-seronegative. Both conserved end residues are part of each CDR3. The D gene is left open where the match is weak. Clone sizes are given selectively: once, few, many, or a class where the clone is expanded.

>TRBD2|TRBV14|TRBJ2-7|few
CASGAGVWAYEQYF
TGTGCCAGCGGAGCGGGAGTATGGGCCTACGAGCAGTACTTC
>TRBD2|TRBV7-6|TRBJ2-1|-
CASSLLAGGSYNEQFF
TGTGCCAGCAGCTTACTAGCGGGAGGCTCCTACAATGAGCAGTTCTTC
>TRBD2|TRBV7-8|TRBJ2-4|few
CASSPHGTSGSDIQYF
TGTGCCAGCAGCCCCCACGGGACTAGCGGGAGCGACATTCAGTACTTC
>-|TRBV4-1|TRBJ1-5|-
CASSQFGGFDQPQHF
TGCGCCAGCAGCCAGTTTGGCGGTTTCGATCAGCCCCAGCATTTT
>-|TRBV5-6|TRBJ2-1|-
CASSLAPQGRDEQFF
TGTGCCAGCAGCTTGGCCCCACAGGGTCGAGATGAGCAGTTCTTC
>-|TRBV21-1|TRBJ1-2|-
CASSVKAGNYGYTF
TGTGCCAGCAGCGTTAAAGCAGGAAACTATGGCTACACCTTC
>TRBD2|TRBV10-2|TRBJ2-7|-
CASRLAGSYEQYF
TGCGCCAGTCGACTAGCTGGTAGCTACGAGCAGTACTTC
>TRBD2|TRBV18|TRBJ2-7|once
CASSPRLAGGGPYEQYF
TGTGCCAGCTCACCACGCCTAGCGGGAGGAGGCCCCTACGAGCAGTACTTC
>-|TRBV11-2|TRBJ2-1|-
CASSFPGQRRQFF
TGTGCCAGCAGCTTCCCCGGACAACGGAGGCAGTTCTTC
>TRBD2|TRBV5-1|TRBJ2-1|-
CASSYTITSGSWNEQFF
TGCGCCAGCAGCTACACTATTACTAGCGGGAGCTGGAATGAGCAGTTCTTC
>-|TRBV2|TRBJ2-7|-
CASSFSGLAYEQYF
TGTGCCAGCAGTTTTAGCGGATTAGCCTACGAGCAGTACTTC
>-|TRBV18|TRBJ2-2|-
CASSPRTGTNTGELFF
TGTGCCAGCTCACCACGAACAGGCACGAACACCGGGGAGCTGTTTTTT
>TRBD2|TRBV5-5|TRBJ2-2|few
CASSSGLAGVPGELFF
TGTGCCAGCAGTTCCGGACTAGCGGGAGTTCCCGGGGAGCTGTTTTTT
>-|TRBV11-2|TRBJ2-7|few
CASSPSRQANEYF
TGTGCCAGCAGCCCATCCCGACAGGCGAATGAGTACTTC
>-|TRBV7-9|TRBJ2-1|once
CASSLGGGPYNEQFF
TGTGCCAGCAGCTTAGGCGGGGGCCCCTACAATGAGCAGTTCTTC
>TRBD1|TRBV6-1|TRBJ2-7|few
CASRGQVFYEQYF
TGTGCCAGCAGGGGACAGGTTTTCTACGAGCAGTACTTC
>-|TRBV4-2|TRBJ2-1|-
CASSQVGSIDEQFF
TGTGCCAGCAGCCAAGTCGGTAGCATCGATGAGCAGTTCTTC
>TRBD2|TRBV10-3|TRBJ2-1|-
CAISESLAGNEQFF
TGTGCCATCAGTGAGAGTCTAGCGGGGAATGAGCAGTTCTTC
>-|TRBV29-1|TRBJ1-1|-
CSAPGTTEAFF
TGCAGCGCCCCGGGAACAACTGAAGCTTTCTTT
>-|TRBV25-1|TRBJ2-7|-
CASSATYEQYF
TGTGCCAGCAGTGCCACCTACGAGCAGTACTTC
>TRBD1|TRBV7-9|TRBJ2-7|few
CASSQRQGREQYF
TGTGCCAGCAGCCAAAGACAGGGAAGGGAGCAGTACTTC
>TRBD1|TRBV4-1|TRBJ1-2|few
CASSQDYLRDRVTF
TGCGCCAGCAGCCAAGATTACCTAAGGGACAGGGTGACCTTC
>TRBD2|TRBV6-4|TRBJ2-7|-
CASSVAGGYEQYF
TGTGCCAGCAGTGTAGCGGGAGGATACGAGCAGTACTTC
>-|TRBV7-8|TRBJ1-1|-
CASSFRRGLEDTEAFF
TGTGCCAGCAGCTTTCGGAGAGGGTTGGAGGACACTGAAGCTTTCTTT
>-|TRBV7-6|TRBJ1-3|-
CASSLQFRGSSGNTIYF
TGTGCCAGCAGCTTACAATTTAGGGGAAGCTCTGGAAACACCATATATTTT
>-|TRBV6-5|TRBJ2-7|-
CASSYSGGSSYEQYF
TGTGCCAGCAGTTACTCCGGCGGAAGCTCCTACGAGCAGTACTTC
>TRBD2|TRBV5-1|TRBJ2-3|-
CASRSGRAGDTQYF
TGCGCCAGCCGGAGCGGGAGGGCAGGTGATACGCAGTATTTT
>-|TRBV4-1|TRBJ1-5|-
CASSQGAFSNQPQHF
TGCGCCAGCAGCCAGGGGGCCTTTAGCAATCAGCCCCAGCATTTT